This T cell receptor (beta chain) was captured in a study of CD8+ T cells in alopecia areata. This clone was recorded once. It was cDNA, reverse transcribed from extracted RNA, that served as the sequencing template. Profiling relied on immunoSEQ multiplex PCR, and the TCRdb table lists in-frame clones only, not all of them. Of approximately 150,000 clones detected, 62% appear once; the ten largest clones hold around 34%. The CDR3 runs to 14 residues. V was shortened by 0 bases and J by 3 bases, with 10 bases between the two germline ends. Germline CDR1 and CDR2: SGDLS and YYNGEE. This receptor was identified in a human donor in good health. The genes are TRBV9 and TRBJ2-7; the D gene is possibly TRBD2 (5 bases). Sequenced input: CD8+ T cells sorted from blood. The CDR3 DNA reads as TGTGCCAGCAGCGTAGACGGGAACCTCTACGAGCAGTACTTC. As protein: CASSVDGNLYEQYF.